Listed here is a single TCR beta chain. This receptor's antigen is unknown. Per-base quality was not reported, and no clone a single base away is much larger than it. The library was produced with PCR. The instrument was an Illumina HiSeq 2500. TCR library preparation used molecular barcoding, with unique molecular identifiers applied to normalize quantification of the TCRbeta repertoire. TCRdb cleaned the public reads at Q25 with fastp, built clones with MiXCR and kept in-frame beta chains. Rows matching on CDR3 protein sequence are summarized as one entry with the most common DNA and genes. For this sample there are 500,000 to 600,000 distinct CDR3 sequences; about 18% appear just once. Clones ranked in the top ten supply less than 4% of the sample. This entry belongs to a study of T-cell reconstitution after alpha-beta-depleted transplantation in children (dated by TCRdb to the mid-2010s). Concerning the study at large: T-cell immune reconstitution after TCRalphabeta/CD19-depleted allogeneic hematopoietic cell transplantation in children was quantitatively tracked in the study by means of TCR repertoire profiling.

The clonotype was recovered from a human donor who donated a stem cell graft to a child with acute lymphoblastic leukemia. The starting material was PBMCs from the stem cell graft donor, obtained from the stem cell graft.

The CDR3: CASSYRPGELFF. The sequence in DNA is TGTGCCAGCAGTTACAGGCCCGGGGAGCTGTTTTTT. The rearranged chain carries TRBV6-5 and TRBJ2-2; too little of a D gene remains to name it. The CDR3 has 12 amino acids, counting the end cysteine and phenylalanine. Just CDR3 DNA is preserved here, 36 bases in frame from base 1. Reading the germline V gene gives CDR1 MNHEY and CDR2 SVGAGI. V is shortened by 2 bases, J by 6 bases, and the region joining them spans 4 bases.